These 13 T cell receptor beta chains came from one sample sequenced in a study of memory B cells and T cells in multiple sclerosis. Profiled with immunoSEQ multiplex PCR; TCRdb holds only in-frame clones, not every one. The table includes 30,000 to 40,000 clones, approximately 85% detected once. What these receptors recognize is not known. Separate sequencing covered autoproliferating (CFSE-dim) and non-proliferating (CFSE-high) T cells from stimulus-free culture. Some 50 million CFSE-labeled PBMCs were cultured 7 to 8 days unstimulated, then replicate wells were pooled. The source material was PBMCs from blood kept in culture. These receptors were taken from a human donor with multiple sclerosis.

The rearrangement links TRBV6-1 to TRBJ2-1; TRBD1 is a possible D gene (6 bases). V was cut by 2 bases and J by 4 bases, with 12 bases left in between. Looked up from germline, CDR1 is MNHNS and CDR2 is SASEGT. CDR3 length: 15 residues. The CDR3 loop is CASSEWDNWYNEQFF. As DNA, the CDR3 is TGTGCCAGCAGTGAATGGGACAACTGGTACAATGAGCAGTTCTTC.

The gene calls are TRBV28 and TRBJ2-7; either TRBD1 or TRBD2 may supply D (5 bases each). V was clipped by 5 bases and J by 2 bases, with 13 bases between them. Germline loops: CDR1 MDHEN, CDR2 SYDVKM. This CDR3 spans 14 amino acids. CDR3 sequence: CASSRDGLAYEQYF. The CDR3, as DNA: TGTGCCAGCAGTCGGGACGGGCTGGCCTACGAGCAGTACTTC.

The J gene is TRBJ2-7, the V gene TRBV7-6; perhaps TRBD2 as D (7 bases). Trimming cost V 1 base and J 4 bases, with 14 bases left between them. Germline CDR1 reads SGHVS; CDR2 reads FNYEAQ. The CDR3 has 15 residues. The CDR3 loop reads CASSLETGRGYEQYF. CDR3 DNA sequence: TGTGCCAGCAGCTTAGAAACAGGGAGGGGGTACGAGCAGTACTTC.

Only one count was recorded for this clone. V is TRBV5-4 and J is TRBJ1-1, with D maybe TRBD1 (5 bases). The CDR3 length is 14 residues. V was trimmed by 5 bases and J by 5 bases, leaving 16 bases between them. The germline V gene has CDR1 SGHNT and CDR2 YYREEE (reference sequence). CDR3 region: CASSGGLGRTEAFF. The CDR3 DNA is TGTGCCAGCAGTGGGGGGTTGGGGCGGACTGAAGCTTTCTTT.

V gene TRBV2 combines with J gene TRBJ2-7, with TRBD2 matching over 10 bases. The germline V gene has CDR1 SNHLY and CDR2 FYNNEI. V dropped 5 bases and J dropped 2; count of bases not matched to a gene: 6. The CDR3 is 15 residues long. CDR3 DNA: TGTGCCAGCAGTCCCAGACTAGCGGGCGCCTACGAGCAGTACTTC. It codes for CASSPRLAGAYEQYF.

Here the CDR3 DNA reads TGTGCTAGTGGTTTGGTAGTATCAGGGCAGGGGTACGGCGGGGAGCTGTTTTTT. It codes for CASGLVVSGQGYGGELFF. V and J are TRBV12-5 and TRBJ2-2; D is perhaps TRBD1 (6 bases). The germline V gene has CDR1 LGHNT and CDR2 FRNRAP. The CDR3 totals 18 residues. Trimming stripped 0 bases from V and 7 bases from J, with 21 bases between.

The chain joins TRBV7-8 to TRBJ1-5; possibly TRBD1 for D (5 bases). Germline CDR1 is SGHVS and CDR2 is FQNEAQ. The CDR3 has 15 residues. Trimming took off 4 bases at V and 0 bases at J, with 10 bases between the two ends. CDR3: CASSSQVRSNQPQHF. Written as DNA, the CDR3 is TGTGCCAGCAGCTCACAGGTTCGTAGCAATCAGCCCCAGCATTTT.

Written as DNA, the CDR3 is TGTGCCAGCCGGGAGACGGAGATCTACGAGCAGTACTTC. Residues: CASRETEIYEQYF. The chain joins TRBV6-6 to TRBJ2-7; a weak D match, TRBD2 (6 bases). This CDR3 region has 13 residues. Germline assignment: CDR1 MNHNY and CDR2 SVGAGI (reference sequence). The V end was cut by 8 bases, the J end by 3 bases, with 14 bases between.

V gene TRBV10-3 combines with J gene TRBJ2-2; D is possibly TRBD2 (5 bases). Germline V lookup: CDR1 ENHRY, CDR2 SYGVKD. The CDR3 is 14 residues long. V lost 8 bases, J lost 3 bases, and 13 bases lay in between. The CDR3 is CAIGSPQYTGELFF. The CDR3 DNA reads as TGTGCCATCGGGAGCCCGCAGTACACCGGGGAGCTGTTTTTT.

This CDR3 is CAWKRDRSYGYTF. The CDR3 nucleotides read TGTGCCTGGAAACGGGACAGGAGCTATGGCTACACCTTC. The chain carries TRBV30 and TRBJ1-2, with TRBD1 identical over 8 bases. CDR1 and CDR2 from the germline V gene are GTSNPN and SVGIG (reference sequence). The trim removed 4 bases at V and 4 bases at J, leaving 5 bases unmatched. The CDR3 is 13 amino acids.

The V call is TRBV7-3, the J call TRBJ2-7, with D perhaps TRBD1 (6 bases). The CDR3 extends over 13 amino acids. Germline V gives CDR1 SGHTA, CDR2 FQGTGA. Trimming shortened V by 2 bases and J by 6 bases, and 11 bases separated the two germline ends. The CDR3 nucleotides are TGTGCCAGCAGCTTATCAGGGGTAGGCGAGCAGTACTTC. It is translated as CASSLSGVGEQYF.

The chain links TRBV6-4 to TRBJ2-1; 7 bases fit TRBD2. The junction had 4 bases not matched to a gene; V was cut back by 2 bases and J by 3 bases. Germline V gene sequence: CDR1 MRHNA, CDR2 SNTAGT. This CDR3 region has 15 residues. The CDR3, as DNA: TGTGCCAGCAGTGACGGCCTAGCGGACTACAATGAGCAGTTCTTC. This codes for CASSDGLADYNEQFF.

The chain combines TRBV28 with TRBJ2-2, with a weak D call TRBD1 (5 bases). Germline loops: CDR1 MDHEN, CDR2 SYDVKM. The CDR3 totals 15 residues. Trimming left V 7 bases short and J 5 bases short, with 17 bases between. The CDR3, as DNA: TGTGCCAGCAAAGGGATGGGGCTCCCAACCGGGGAGCTGTTTTTT. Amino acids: CASKGMGLPTGELFF.